This T cell receptor beta chain was obtained from a study of T cell responses to AZD1222 COVID-19 vaccine. Germline assignment: CDR1 SGHTA and CDR2 FQGTGA. This CDR3 comprises 17 residues. Losses at the gene ends were 5 bases for V and 3 bases for J; bases not matched to a gene: 11. Sequenced by immunoSEQ multiplex PCR; TCRdb stores in-frame clones only, minus some. The data contain 90,000 to 150,000 clones, roughly 86% of them seen just once; the ten biggest clones take up 17%. Overall study findings and caveats: Reports say nearly half of spike-specific TCRs go after unmutated variant regions. Baseline serostatus was positive in only a handful of AZD1222 recipients.

In this sample, this clone turned up once. Antigen specificity is unknown. The chain is built from TRBV7-3 and TRBJ2-2; 8 nucleotides match TRBD2. Source: peripheral blood, taken 28 days after the second AZD1222 dose. This TCR was sampled from an adult who received the AZD1222 COVID-19 vaccine. This CDR3 is CASSPTVGAGDTGELFF. Here the CDR3 DNA reads TGTGCCAGCAGCCCCACCGTAGGAGCGGGAGACACCGGGGAGCTGTTTTTT.